These 10 T cell receptor beta chains originate from one sample sequenced in a study of breast tumors, draining lymph nodes, adjacent tissues. MiXCR was run by TCRdb on the multiplex PCR reads, yielding one entry per CDR3 protein. The sample records 83,000 or so distinct CDR3 sequences, about 21% being singletons. The lymph nodes were axillary draining lymph nodes from breast cancer patients. The specimen was axillary lymph node tissue. The source is a female donor with breast cancer. Some clones in this sample may be carry-over from other donors' samples.

Ten or more counts support this clonotype. This chain connects TRBV20-1 to TRBJ1-2, with D possibly being TRBD1 (6 bases). Germline-derived CDR1 and CDR2 are DFQATT and SNEGSKA (reference sequence). Trimming pared 6 bases from V and 2 bases from J, leaving 13 bases between. This CDR3 comprises 13 residues. CDR3 coding DNA: TGCAGTGCCCCCCGGGGGCAGAACTATGGCTACACCTTC. Translation: CSAPRGQNYGYTF.

Worth noting for this clonotype: At one of its ends the junction is not consistent with the germline gene, which may arise from a read error. The chain carries TRBV7-9 and TRBJ2-1, with 10 bases lining up with TRBD1. Germline-derived CDR1 and CDR2 are SEHNR and FQNEAQ (reference sequence). The CDR3 has 15 residues. CDR3 DNA: TGTGCCAGCAGCTTGGGGGACAGGGGTGCTAATGAGCAGTCCTTC. Its protein is CASSLGDRGANEQSF.

In this sample, this clonotype turned up many times. The rearrangement uses TRBV6-5 and TRBJ2-7; D is uncertain. V lost 5 bases, J lost 4 bases, and 18 bases lay in between. The germline V gene encodes CDR1 MNHEY and CDR2 SVGAGI. This CDR3 contains 15 residues. CDR3 residues: CASSLTHEIQYEQYF. For the CDR3, the DNA is TGTGCCAGCAGTCTAACGCATGAGATTCAATACGAGCAGTACTTC.

Worth noting for this clonotype: A read error may be the cause here, since a much bigger clone is one base away. This chain joins TRBV2 and TRBJ2-5; a possible D gene is TRBD2 (6 bases). Germline assignment: CDR1 SNHLY and CDR2 FYNNEI. Trimming cost V 3 bases and J 1 base, with 12 bases left between them. The CDR3 length is 15 residues. The CDR3 bases are TGTGCCAGCAGTGATCGGGGACTGTGCCAAGAGACCCAGTACTTC. The encoded protein is CASSDRGLCQETQYF.

This clonotype was seen more than once but under ten times. The chain uses TRBV19 and TRBJ2-5, with 13 nucleotides matching TRBD2. The CDR3 covers 20 residues. V was clipped by 4 bases and J by 0 bases; unmatched bases: 14. CDR1 and CDR2 from the germline V gene are LNHDA and SQIVND (reference sequence). CDR3 sequence reads: CASSNRFGGLAGTYQETQYF. The CDR3 DNA reads TGTGCCAGTAGTAACCGGTTCGGGGGACTAGCGGGGACGTACCAAGAGACCCAGTACTTC.

The sample holds many counts of this clonotype. The chain joins TRBV29-1 to TRBJ2-5; no clear D gene. CDR3 size: 16 residues. Germline V gives CDR1 SQVTM, CDR2 ANQGSEA. With 0 bases removed from V and 3 bases from J, the gap between germline ends came to 17 bases. CDR3 region: CSVEEQNRPNEETQYF. The DNA for the CDR3 is TGCAGCGTTGAAGAGCAAAACAGACCCAACGAAGAGACCCAGTACTTC.

This clonotype was counted many times. This chain uses TRBV7-2 with TRBJ2-1; D is possibly TRBD2 (7 bases). V lost 5 bases to trimming and J lost 3 bases, with 20 bases between them. Germline values: CDR1 SGHTA, CDR2 FQGNSA. This CDR3 has 17 amino acids. CDR3: CASSPRAGQRFYNEQFF. CDR3 nucleotides: TGTGCCAGCAGCCCACGAGCGGGACAAAGGTTCTACAATGAGCAGTTCTTC.

Many counts were recorded for this clonotype. The chain carries TRBV2 and TRBJ2-5, with 10 positions matching TRBD2. V trimming: 4 bases; J trimming: 6 bases; junction bases outside the gene matches: 2. The CDR3 sequence is 13 residues long. Germline V gene lookup returns CDR1 SNHLY and CDR2 FYNNEI. CDR3: CASSGAGGKTQYF. The CDR3 nucleotides are TGTGCCAGCAGTGGAGCGGGAGGGAAGACCCAGTACTTC.

This clonotype has a count of ten or more. V is TRBV5-5 and J is TRBJ2-7; TRBD1 agrees at 7 bases. This CDR3 is 14 amino acids long. Germline CDR1 and CDR2: SGHKS and YYEKEE (reference sequence). The V gene end was trimmed by 4 bases and the J gene end by 2 bases; junction bases not matched to a gene: 6. CDR3 nucleotides: TGTGCCAGCAGCCGAGACAGGGCCGCCTACGAGCAGTACTTC. It is translated as CASSRDRAAYEQYF.

The V call is TRBV28, the J call TRBJ2-5, with 7 nucleotides matching TRBD2. The CDR3 has 14 residues. Germline V CDR1 and CDR2: MDHEN, SYDVKM. V lost 6 bases to trimming and J lost 3 bases; unmatched junction nucleotides: 7. CDR3 region: CASSPGGKKETQYF. CDR3 sequence (DNA): TGTGCCAGCAGCCCCGGGGGGAAGAAAGAGACCCAGTACTTC.